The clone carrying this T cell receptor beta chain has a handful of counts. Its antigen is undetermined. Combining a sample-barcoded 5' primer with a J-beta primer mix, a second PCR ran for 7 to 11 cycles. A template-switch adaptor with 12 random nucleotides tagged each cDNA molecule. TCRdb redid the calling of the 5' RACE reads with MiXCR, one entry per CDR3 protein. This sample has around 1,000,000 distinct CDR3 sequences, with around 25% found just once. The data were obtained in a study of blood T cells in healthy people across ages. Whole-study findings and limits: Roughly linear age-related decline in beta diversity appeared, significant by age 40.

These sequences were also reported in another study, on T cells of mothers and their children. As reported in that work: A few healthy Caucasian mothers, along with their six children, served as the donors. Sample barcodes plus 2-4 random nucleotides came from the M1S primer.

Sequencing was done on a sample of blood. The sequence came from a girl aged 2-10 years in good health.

The CDR3 is CASSQYSGNTEAFF. The CDR3 DNA reads as TGCGCCAGCAGCCAATATTCAGGGAACACTGAAGCTTTCTTT. This sequence joins TRBV4-1 and TRBJ1-1; D call uncertain. The germline CDR1 and CDR2 sequences are MGHRA and YSYEKL. This CDR3 is built from 14 residues. Trimming stripped 2 bases from V and 1 base from J, with 8 bases between.